This T cell receptor beta chain was recorded in a study of response to subunit inactivated influenza vaccine (dated by TCRdb to the late 2010s). As for the study more broadly: The study used deep quantitative T cell receptor repertoire profiling to track responses to a trivalent subunit inactivated influenza vaccine.

The cysteine opens and the phenylalanine closes a CDR3 of 16 amino acids. Solely the CDR3 DNA is kept, with 48 bases framed from the first base. The germline V gene (reference sequence) specifies DFQATT as CDR1 and SNEGSKA as CDR2. The germline V end is reduced by 5 bases and the J end by 3 bases; junction bases left unmatched: 7. General findings and caveats noted by the study authors: It was suggested by the authors that each seasonal influenza vaccination may recruit only a limited number of new T cells.

Receptors were amplified or captured by RT-PCR. Sequencing used an Illumina HiSeq 2500. The public reads were reanalyzed by TCRdb: fastp trimming at Q25, MiXCR alignment, in-frame beta chains only. Entries are consolidated by CDR3 protein sequence, retaining the most common genes and DNA. This sample comprises 500,000 to 600,000 distinct CDR3 sequences, approximately 7.1% of them detected only once. The ten largest account for 10% to 15% of the sample. This clonotype was counted at least ten times. Its antigen is not yet known. Base qualities are not at hand, and no much larger clone is one base apart.

The source is a man between 50 and 75 years old who received an inactivated influenza vaccine. Donor details come from another sample of the same person, matched by shared clones. The chain is made from TRBV20-1 and TRBJ2-2; 12 middle bases align to TRBD2. The sequenced sample was PBMCs from blood, obtained 23 months after vaccination. The DNA sequence is as follows: TGCAGTGCTGCCGGGACTAGCGGGCGGGACACCGGGGAGCTGTTTTTT. The encoded protein is CSAAGTSGRDTGELFF.